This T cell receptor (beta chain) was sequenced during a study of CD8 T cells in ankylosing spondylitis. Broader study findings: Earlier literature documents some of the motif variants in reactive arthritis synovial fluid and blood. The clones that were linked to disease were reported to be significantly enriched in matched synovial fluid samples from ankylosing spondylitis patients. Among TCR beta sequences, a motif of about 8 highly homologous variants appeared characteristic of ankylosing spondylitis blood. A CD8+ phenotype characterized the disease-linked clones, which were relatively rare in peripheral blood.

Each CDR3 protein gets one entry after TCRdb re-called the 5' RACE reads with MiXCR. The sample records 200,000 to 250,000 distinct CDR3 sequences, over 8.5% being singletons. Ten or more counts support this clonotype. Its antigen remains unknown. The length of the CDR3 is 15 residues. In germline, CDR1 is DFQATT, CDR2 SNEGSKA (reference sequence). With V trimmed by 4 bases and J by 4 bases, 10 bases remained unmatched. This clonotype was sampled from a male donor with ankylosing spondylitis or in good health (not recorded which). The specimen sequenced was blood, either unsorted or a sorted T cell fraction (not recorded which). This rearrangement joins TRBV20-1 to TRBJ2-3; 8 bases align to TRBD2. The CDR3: CSATPPRGAADTQYF. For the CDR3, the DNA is TGCAGTGCTACCCCTCCGCGGGGGGCAGCAGATACGCAGTATTTT.